This T cell receptor (beta chain) was recorded in a study of T cells in pancreatic ductal adenocarcinoma. Only in-frame clones appear in the TCRdb table, and some are missing; sequencing was by immunoSEQ multiplex PCR. The sample contains 97,000 or so clones, roughly 96% of which appear only once. CDR3 size: 15 residues. CDR1 and CDR2 from the germline V gene are MNHEY and SMNVEV (reference sequence). Trimming pared 2 bases from V and 3 bases from J, leaving 10 bases between. Selected pancreatic ductal adenocarcinoma patients had undergone surgery without neoadjuvant therapy. The chain combines TRBV27 with TRBJ1-4, with unresolved D. The receptor comes from a human donor with pancreatic ductal adenocarcinoma. The sample comprised PBMCs. DNA of the CDR3: TGTGCCAGCAGTTTAAATCGGGTGGCTAATGAAAAACTGTTTTTT. Its protein is CASSLNRVANEKLFF.